This passage covers 19 T cell receptor beta chains from one sample sequenced in a study of T cells expressing NK-cell markers (dated by TCRdb to about 2020). The library was obtained by 5' RACE. For sequencing, an Illumina HiSeq 2000 was employed. Each CDR3 protein sequence appears as one entry after TCRdb reprocessed the reads, and no DNA is included. The record for this sample contains 350,000 to 400,000 distinct CDR3 sequences. The ten biggest clones cover roughly 10% of the sample. Sequenced material: blood T cells: a sorted CD56 or NKG2C T cell subset, CD4+ or CD8+ T cells, or bulk PBMC T cells (not recorded which). The receptor set was obtained from a woman aged 50 to 60 in good health. Donor details come from another sample of the same person, matched by shared clones.

The chain combines TRBV2 with TRBJ2-3; the D gene TCRdb calls, TRBD1, cannot be checked with no DNA. Germline-derived CDR1 and CDR2 are SNHLY and FYNNEI. This CDR3 has 14 amino acids. The CDR3 loop reads CASRGRYGGYTQYF.

V gene TRBV5-1 combines with J gene TRBJ2-2; TCRdb names TRBD2, which stays unverified in the absence of DNA. Looked up from germline, CDR1 is SGHRS and CDR2 is YFSETQ. This CDR3 has 17 amino acids. The CDR3 region is CASSVTELAGGTGELFF.

The chain employs TRBV12-3 or TRBV12-4 and TRBJ2-5. This CDR3 has 14 residues. CDR3 loop: CASSFLGFQETQYF.

The V gene is TRBV7-9, the J gene TRBJ2-1; TCRdb gives TRBD2 as the D gene, but with no DNA this cannot be confirmed. This CDR3 contains 14 residues. In germline, CDR1 is SEHNR, CDR2 FQNEAQ (reference sequence). The CDR3 reads CASRTSGRVNEQFF.

This rearrangement joins TRBV20-1 to TRBJ1-3; the TCRdb call, TRBD1, lacks DNA for checking. The CDR3 totals 12 residues. Germline CDR1 reads DFQATT; CDR2 reads SNEGSKA (reference sequence). The CDR3 sequence is CSASDGRDTIYF.

The chain employs TRBV7-7 and TRBJ2-1; TCRdb gives TRBD2 as the D gene, but with no DNA this cannot be confirmed. Germline V gives CDR1 SSHAT, CDR2 FNYEAQ (reference sequence). The CDR3 runs to 16 residues. CDR3 loop: CASSLRLAGADNEQFF. Full variable domain (missing parts from reference TRBV7-7 and TRBJ2-1): GAGVSQSPRYKVTKRGQDVTLRCDPISSHATLYWYQQALGQGPEFLTYFNYEAQPDKSGLPSDRFSAERPEGSISTLTIQRTEQRDSAMYRCASSLRLAGADNEQFFGPGTRLTVL.

The rearrangement joins TRBV14 to TRBJ2-7. This CDR3 is built from 14 residues. CDR1 is SGHDN, CDR2 FVKESK, per germline. The CDR3 region is CASSQWVSSYEQYF. The full variable domain, in which reference TRBV14 and TRBJ2-7 provide the parts outside the CDR3, is EAGVTQFPSHSVIEKGQTVTLRCDPISGHDNLYWYRRVMGKEIKFLLHFVKESKQDESGMPNNRFLAERTGGTYSTLKVQPAELEDSGVYFCASSQWVSSYEQYFGPGTRLTVT.

The rearrangement joins TRBV12-3 or TRBV12-4 to TRBJ2-7; TCRdb's assignment of TRBD2 cannot be checked, as there is no DNA. The CDR3 loop spans 15 amino acids. CDR3 sequence reads: CASSLLAGTAYEQYF.

The V gene is TRBV6-2 or TRBV6-3, the J gene TRBJ2-2. This CDR3 has 13 residues. Germline CDR1 is MNHEY and CDR2 is SVGEGT. CDR3 region: CASSQRIAGGLFF.

CDR3 loop: CATAGTTLMYEQYF. The genes are TRBV6-2 or TRBV6-3 and TRBJ2-7; TCRdb calls TRBD2, which cannot be checked without DNA. The CDR3 sequence is 14 residues long. Per germline, CDR1 MNHEY and CDR2 SVGEGT.

V and J are TRBV12-3 or TRBV12-4 and TRBJ2-2; as DNA is missing, the TRBD2 call by TCRdb cannot be tested. The CDR3 runs 18 residues. The CDR3 spells CASSSPGIAGRNTGELFF.

The chain combines TRBV12-3 or TRBV12-4 with TRBJ2-2; TCRdb indicates TRBD1, and absent DNA this call remains unverified. This CDR3 comprises 15 residues. The CDR3 spells CASSSRRGNTGELFF.

The chain links TRBV4-1 to TRBJ2-7; TCRdb's D gene call, TRBD2, goes unchecked for lack of DNA. There are 16 residues in the CDR3. Germline V gene data show CDR1 as MGHRA and CDR2 as YSYEKL. The CDR3 sequence is CASSQDQGGTSNEQYF.

The chain couples TRBV20-1 to TRBJ2-7; the D gene TCRdb calls, TRBD1, cannot be checked with no DNA. Germline V lookup: CDR1 DFQATT, CDR2 SNEGSKA (reference sequence). The CDR3 has 16 amino acids. CDR3 sequence reads: CSARDSGTGDRYEQYF.

V usage is TRBV6-5 and J usage is TRBJ2-2; TCRdb proposes TRBD2, but this gene call is untestable without DNA. The CDR3 covers 15 residues. In germline, CDR1 is MNHEY, CDR2 SVGAGI. CDR3: CASSAGTIVTGELFF.

The rearrangement joins TRBV7-9 to TRBJ1-1. The germline CDR1 and CDR2 sequences are SEHNR and FQNEAQ (reference sequence). The CDR3 has 13 amino acids. The CDR3 loop reads CASSLEIGAEAFF.

This chain uses TRBV10-3 with TRBJ2-1. The CDR3 is 13 residues long. Germline V gives CDR1 ENHRY, CDR2 SYGVKD. CDR3 in amino acids: CAISESDYNEQFF.

This chain connects TRBV5-1 to TRBJ2-1. This CDR3 has 14 amino acids. Germline CDR1 and CDR2: SGHRS and YFSETQ. Here the CDR3 reads CASSLEGRVSEQFF.

CDR3 region: CASSPPGQGSSLHF. J is TRBJ1-6 and V is TRBV12-3 or TRBV12-4; TCRdb lists TRBD1, though no DNA is available to test this call. The CDR3 has 14 amino acids.